The clone carrying this TCR beta chain was seen repeatedly, ten times or more. Its antigen is unidentified. The sample is drawn from a study of T cell responses to AZD1222 COVID-19 vaccine. Overall study results and limits: Researchers took repertoire samples only after the peak T cell response had come. Donors, mostly white British, included more females; clonal diversity was possibly underestimated.

Researchers grouped second doses given at about 4 or about 12 weeks into one pool. With V trimmed by 0 bases and J by 5 bases, 9 bases remained unmatched. This CDR3 has 18 residues. Germline lookup yields CDR1 MGHRA and CDR2 YSYEKL. Assay used: immunoSEQ multiplex PCR; TCRdb lists only in-frame clones, some missing. The data hold 150,000 to 200,000 clones, with approximately 90% observed a single time. Source: peripheral blood, taken 28 days after the second AZD1222 dose. The V call is TRBV4-1, the J call TRBJ2-6; TRBD1 aligns across 8 bases. The receptor was isolated from an adult who received the AZD1222 COVID-19 vaccine. CDR3 sequence: CASSQEVHAGGRANVLTF. DNA for the CDR3: TGCGCCAGCAGCCAAGAAGTCCACGCAGGGGGCAGGGCCAACGTCCTGACTTTC.